This TCR beta chain originates from a study of blood T cell repertoires in COVID-19. Here immunoSEQ multiplex PCR was the method, and the copy in TCRdb shows in-frame clones only, minus some. The repertoire consists of a few hundred thousand clones, with roughly 88% occurring once and the leading ten covering 0.85% to 1%. V was clipped by 5 bases and J by 2 bases; unmatched bases: 7. Germline loops: CDR1 SNHLY, CDR2 FYNNEI. The CDR3 has 15 residues. This sequence originates from a human donor with COVID-19, enrolled during active disease. The donor label of this sample is uncertain. The chain couples TRBV2 to TRBJ1-2, with 8 bases lining up with TRBD1. The specimen sequenced was peripheral blood. This CDR3 reads CASSIGQGANYGYTF. The CDR3 DNA follows: TGTGCCAGCAGTATTGGGCAGGGGGCGAACTATGGCTACACCTTC.